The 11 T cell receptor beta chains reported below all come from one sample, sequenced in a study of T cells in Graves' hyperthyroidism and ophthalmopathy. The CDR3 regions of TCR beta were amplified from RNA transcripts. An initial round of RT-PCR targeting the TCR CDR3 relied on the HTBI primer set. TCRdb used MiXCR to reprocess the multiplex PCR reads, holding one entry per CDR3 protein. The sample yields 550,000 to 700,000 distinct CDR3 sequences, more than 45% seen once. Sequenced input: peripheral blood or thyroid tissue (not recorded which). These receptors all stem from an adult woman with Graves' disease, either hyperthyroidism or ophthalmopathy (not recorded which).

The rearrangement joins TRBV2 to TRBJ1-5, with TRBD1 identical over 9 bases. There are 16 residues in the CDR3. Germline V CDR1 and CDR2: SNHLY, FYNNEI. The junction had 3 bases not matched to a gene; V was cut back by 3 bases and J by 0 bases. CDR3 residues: CASSERQGDSNQPQHF. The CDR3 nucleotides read TGTGCCAGCAGTGAGAGACAGGGGGATAGCAATCAGCCCCAGCATTTT.

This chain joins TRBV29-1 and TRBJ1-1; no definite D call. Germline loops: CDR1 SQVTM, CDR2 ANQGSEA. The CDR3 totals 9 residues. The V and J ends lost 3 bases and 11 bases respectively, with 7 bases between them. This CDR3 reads CSVEGLAFF. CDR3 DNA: TGCAGCGTTGAGGGTCTTGCTTTCTTT.

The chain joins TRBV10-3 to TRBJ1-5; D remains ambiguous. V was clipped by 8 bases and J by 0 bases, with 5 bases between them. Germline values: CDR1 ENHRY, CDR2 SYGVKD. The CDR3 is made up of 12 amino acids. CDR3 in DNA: TGTGCCATCCAGGATAGCAATCAGCCCCAGCATTTT. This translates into CAIQDSNQPQHF.

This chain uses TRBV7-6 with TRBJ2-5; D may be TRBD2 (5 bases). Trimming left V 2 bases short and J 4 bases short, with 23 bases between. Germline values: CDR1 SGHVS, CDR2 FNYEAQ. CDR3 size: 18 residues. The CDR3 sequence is CASSLYPNVPSRAETQYF. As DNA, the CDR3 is TGTGCCAGCAGCTTATACCCCAACGTCCCTAGCCGGGCAGAGACCCAGTACTTC.

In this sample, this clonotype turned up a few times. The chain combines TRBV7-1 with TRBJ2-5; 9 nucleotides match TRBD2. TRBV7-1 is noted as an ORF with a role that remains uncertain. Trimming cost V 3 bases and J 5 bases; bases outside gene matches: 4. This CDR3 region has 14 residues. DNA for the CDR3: TGTGCCAGCAGCTCTAGCGGGAGCTTGGAGACCCAGTACTTC. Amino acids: CASSSSGSLETQYF.

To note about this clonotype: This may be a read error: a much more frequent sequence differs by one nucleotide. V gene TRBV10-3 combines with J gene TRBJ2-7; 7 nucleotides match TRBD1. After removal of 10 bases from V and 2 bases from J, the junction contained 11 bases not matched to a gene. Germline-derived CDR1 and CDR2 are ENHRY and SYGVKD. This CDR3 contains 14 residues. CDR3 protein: CATNDRARAYEQYF. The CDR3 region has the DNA TGTGCCACCAATGACAGGGCACGAGCCTACGAGCAGTACTTC.

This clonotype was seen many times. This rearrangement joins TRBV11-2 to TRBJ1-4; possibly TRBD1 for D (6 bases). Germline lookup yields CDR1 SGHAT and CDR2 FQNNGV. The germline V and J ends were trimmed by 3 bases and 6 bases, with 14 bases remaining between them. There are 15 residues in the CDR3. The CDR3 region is CASSFPGRGDEKLFF. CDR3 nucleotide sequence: TGTGCCAGCAGCTTCCCCGGCAGGGGCGATGAAAAACTGTTTTTT.

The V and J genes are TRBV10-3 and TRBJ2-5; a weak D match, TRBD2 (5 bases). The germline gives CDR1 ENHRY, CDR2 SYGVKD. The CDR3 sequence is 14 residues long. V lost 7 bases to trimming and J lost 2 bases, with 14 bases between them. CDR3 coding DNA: TGTGCCATCAAGGCGGGCAGTCCTCAAGAGACCCAGTACTTC. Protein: CAIKAGSPQETQYF.

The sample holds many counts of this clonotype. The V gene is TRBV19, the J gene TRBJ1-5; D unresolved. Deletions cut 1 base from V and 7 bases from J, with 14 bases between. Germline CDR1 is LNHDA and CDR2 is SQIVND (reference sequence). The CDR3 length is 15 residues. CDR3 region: CASSIGAGSGQPQHF. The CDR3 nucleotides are TGTGCCAGTAGTATAGGAGCCGGTTCCGGACAGCCCCAGCATTTT.

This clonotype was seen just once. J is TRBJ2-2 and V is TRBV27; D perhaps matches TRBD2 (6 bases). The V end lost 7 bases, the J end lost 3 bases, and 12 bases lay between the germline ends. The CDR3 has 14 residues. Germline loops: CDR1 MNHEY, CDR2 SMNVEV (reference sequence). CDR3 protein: CASMRGGDTGELFF. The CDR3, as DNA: TGTGCCAGCATGCGGGGCGGCGACACCGGGGAGCTGTTTTTT.

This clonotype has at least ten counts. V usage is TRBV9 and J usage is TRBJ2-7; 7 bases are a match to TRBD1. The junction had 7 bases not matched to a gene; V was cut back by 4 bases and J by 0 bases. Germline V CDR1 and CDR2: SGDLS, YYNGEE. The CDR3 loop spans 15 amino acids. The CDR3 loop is CASSLRDSSSYEQYF. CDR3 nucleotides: TGTGCCAGCAGCTTAAGGGACAGTAGCTCCTACGAGCAGTACTTC.